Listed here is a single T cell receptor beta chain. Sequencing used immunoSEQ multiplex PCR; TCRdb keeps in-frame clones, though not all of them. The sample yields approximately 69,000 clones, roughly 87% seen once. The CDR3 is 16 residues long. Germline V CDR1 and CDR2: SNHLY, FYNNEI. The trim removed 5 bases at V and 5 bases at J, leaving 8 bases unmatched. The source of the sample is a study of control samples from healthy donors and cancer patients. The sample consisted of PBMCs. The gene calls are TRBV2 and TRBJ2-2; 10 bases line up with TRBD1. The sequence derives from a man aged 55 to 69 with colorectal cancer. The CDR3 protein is CASSYRQGALTGELFF. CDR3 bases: TGTGCCAGCAGTTATAGACAGGGGGCTTTAACCGGGGAGCTGTTTTTT.